The following is a TCR beta chain sequence with its context. Which antigen it targets is not known. Nothing much larger sits one base from this clone, and base qualities are not available. The germline V gene yields SGHNT for CDR1 and YENEEA for CDR2. The trim is 3 bases for V and 3 bases for J, with a gap of 8 bases between the germline ends. Inclusive of the bounding cysteine and phenylalanine, the CDR3 is 14 residues long. Only the CDR3 DNA is retained, 42 bases long and in frame from the first base. The immunoSEQ Assay, a bias-controlled multiplex PCR, was used to amplify TCRbeta CDR3 regions from genomic DNA. From the authors' description of their analysis: The number of nucleated cells in each sample was estimated from the amplification of reference gene primers within the assay. To quantify the absolute abundance of each unique TCRbeta CDR3 rearrangement, sequence reads were collapsed and filtered. Productive Simpson clonality was computed per sample as the square root of Simpson's diversity index over productive rearrangements. Held by TCRdb, this immuneACCESS table contains in-frame sequences only and omits some clones. Under half of the omission traces to an unresolved V gene where checked; the cause of the rest is unknown. Clone size and the V and J calls come from that table; the DNA yielded D and trimming. Present in this sample are 150,000 to 200,000 clones, approximately 80% of which were seen just once. The ten largest account for 15% to 20% of the sample.

This sample is part of a study of blood T cell repertoires in COVID-19 (TCRdb year 2020). Some background on the complete study: Samples covering the acute and convalescent phases of COVID-19 were provided by collaborators in the United States, Italy and Spain. The prospective study material was composed of cDNA or gDNA derived from T cells, B-cell-depleted T cells, or PBMCs. The dataset comprised deeply sampled blood TCRbeta repertoires from subjects exposed to, actively infected with, or recovered from COVID-19. The repertoires were made available in a free public database intended to serve as a resource for research on the immune response to SARS-CoV-2. The samples were drawn from the first 160 participants of the ongoing ImmuneRACE study and from over 950 subjects provided by 6 global collaborators. A de-identified subject ID, COVID-19 status, age in years and sex were almost always included in the sample metadata. Where available, HLA class I and class II types were obtained from metadata supplied by the sample provider rather than from assay-based typing.

Enrolling through a virtual design, the prospective study's participants ranged in age from roughly 18 to 95 years and lived across some 23 United States geographic areas. Cohort assignment in the prospective study relied on participant-reported clinical history from a screening survey and a study questionnaire. Recovered participants in ImmuneRACE Cohort 3 were defined by two consecutive negative NP/OP PCR tests, clearance by a healthcare professional, or resolution of symptoms. Mobile phlebotomists in the prospective study collected whole blood, serum and a nasopharyngeal or oropharyngeal swab from every participant. Participants in the prospective study had the option to provide additional blood draws and questionnaires over a roughly 2-month period. Before DNA extraction, prospective study blood samples were shipped either frozen or at room temperature. The study at large found these results: How much clinical and demographic metadata was included differed by source and by participant, and the metadata was provided uncurated.

Sequenced sample: PBMCs or T cells enriched from blood (not recorded which). Here the chain combines TRBV11-3 and TRBJ2-2, with TRBD2 perhaps the D gene, on 6 matching bases. The origin of this receptor is a woman aged 45-65 years who had recovered from COVID-19. The sequenced DNA: TGTGCCAGCAGCTTCGGGGGATACACCGGGGAGCTGTTTTTT. Its protein product is CASSFGGYTGELFF.